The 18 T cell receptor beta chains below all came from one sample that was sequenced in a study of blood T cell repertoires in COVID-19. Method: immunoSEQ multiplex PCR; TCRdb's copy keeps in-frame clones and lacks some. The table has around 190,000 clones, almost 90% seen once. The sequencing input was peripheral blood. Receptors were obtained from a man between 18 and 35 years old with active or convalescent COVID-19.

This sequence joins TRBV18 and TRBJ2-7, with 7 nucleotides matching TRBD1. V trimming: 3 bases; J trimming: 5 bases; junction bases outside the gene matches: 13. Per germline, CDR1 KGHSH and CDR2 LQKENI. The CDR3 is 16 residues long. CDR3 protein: CASSPGPGQSLHEQYF. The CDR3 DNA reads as TGTGCCAGCTCACCTGGGCCGGGACAGAGCCTACACGAGCAGTACTTC.

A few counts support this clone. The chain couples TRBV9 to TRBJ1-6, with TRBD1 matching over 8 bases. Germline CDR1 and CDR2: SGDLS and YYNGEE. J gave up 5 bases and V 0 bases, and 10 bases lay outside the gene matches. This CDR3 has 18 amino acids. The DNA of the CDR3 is TGTGCCAGCAGCGTAGATCCCCGACAGGGGTCGGATAATTCACCCCTCCACTTT. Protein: CASSVDPRQGSDNSPLHF. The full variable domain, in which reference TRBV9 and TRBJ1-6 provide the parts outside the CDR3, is DSGVTQTPKHLITATGQRVTLRCSPRSGDLSVYWYQQSLDQGLQFLIQYYNGEERAKGNILERFSAQQFPDLHSELNLSSLELGDSALYFCASSVDPRQGSDNSPLHFGNGTRLTVT.

As DNA, the CDR3 is TGTGCCAGCAGCCGGACAGGGAGGTCCTACAATGAGCAGTTCTTC. Amino acids: CASSRTGRSYNEQFF. The genes are TRBV4-2 and TRBJ2-1, with 8 bases that match TRBD1. V dropped 4 bases and J dropped 1; count of bases not matched to a gene: 3. Germline V gene lookup returns CDR1 LGHNA and CDR2 YNFKEQ. The CDR3 has 15 amino acids.

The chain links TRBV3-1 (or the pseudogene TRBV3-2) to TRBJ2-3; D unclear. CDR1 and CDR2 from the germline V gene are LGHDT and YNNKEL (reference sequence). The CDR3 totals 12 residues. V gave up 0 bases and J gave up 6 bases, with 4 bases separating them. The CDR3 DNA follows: TGTGCCAGCAGCCAAGATCCGGATACGCAGTATTTT. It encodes CASSQDPDTQYF.

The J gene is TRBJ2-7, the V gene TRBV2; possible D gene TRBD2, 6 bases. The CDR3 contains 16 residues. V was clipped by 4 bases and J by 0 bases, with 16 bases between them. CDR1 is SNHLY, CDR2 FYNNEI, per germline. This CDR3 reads CASSVPGGVPSYEQYF. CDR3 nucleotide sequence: TGTGCCAGCAGTGTCCCCGGAGGGGTTCCCTCCTACGAGCAGTACTTC.

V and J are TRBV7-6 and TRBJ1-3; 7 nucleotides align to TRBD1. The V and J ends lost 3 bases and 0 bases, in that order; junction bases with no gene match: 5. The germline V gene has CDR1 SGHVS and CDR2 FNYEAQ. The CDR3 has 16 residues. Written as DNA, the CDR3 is TGTGCCAGCAGCTTGACCGGGACAGACTCTGGAAACACCATATATTTT. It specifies CASSLTGTDSGNTIYF.

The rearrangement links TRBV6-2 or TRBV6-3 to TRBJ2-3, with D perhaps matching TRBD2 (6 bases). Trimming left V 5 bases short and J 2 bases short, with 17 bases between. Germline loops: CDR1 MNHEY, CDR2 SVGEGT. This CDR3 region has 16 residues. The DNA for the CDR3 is TGTGCCAGCAGTACGGGGGACGGACGACCCACAGATACGCAGTATTTT. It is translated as CASSTGDGRPTDTQYF.

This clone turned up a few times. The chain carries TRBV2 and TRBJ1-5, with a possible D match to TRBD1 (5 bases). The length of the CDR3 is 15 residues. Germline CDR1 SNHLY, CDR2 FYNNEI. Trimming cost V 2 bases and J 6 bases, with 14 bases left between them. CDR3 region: CASSERGGGSQPQHF. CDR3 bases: TGTGCCAGCAGTGAACGGGGGGGAGGAAGTCAGCCCCAGCATTTT.

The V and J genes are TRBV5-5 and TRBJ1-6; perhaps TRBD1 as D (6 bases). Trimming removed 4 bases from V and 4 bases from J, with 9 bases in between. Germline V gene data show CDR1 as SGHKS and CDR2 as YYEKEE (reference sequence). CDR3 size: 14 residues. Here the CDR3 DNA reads TGTGCCAGCAGCCCGGACAGTTATAATTCACCCCTCCACTTT. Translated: CASSPDSYNSPLHF. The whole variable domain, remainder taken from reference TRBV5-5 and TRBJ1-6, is DAGVTQSPTHLIKTRGQQVTLRCSPISGHKSVSWYQQVLGQGPQFIFQYYEKEERGRGNFPDRFSARQFPNYSSELNVNALLLGDSALYLCASSPDSYNSPLHFGNGTRLTVT.

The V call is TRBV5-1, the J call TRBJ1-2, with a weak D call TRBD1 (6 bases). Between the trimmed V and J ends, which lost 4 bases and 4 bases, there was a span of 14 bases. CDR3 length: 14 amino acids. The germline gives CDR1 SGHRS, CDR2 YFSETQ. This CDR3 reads CASSETGILYGYTF. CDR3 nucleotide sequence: TGCGCCAGCAGCGAGACAGGAATTCTCTATGGCTACACCTTC. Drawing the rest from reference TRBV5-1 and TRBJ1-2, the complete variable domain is KAGVTQTPRYLIKTRGQQVTLSCSPISGHRSVSWYQQTPGQGLQFLFEYFSETQRNKGNFPGRFSGRQFSNSRSEMNVSTLELGDSALYLCASSETGILYGYTFGSGTRLTVV.

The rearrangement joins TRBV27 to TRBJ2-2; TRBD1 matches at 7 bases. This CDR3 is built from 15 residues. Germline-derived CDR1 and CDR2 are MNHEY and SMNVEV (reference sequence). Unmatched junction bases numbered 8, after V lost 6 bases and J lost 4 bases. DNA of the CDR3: TGTGCCAGCAGCCCCGACAGGGTTAGCACCGGGGAGCTGTTTTTT. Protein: CASSPDRVSTGELFF.

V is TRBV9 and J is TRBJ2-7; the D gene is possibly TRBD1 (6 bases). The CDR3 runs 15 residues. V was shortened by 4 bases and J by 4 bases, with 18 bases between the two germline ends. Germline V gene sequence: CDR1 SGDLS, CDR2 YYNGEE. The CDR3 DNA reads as TGTGCCAGCAGCCCAACCATCGGGACAACTTACGAGCAGTACTTC. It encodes CASSPTIGTTYEQYF.

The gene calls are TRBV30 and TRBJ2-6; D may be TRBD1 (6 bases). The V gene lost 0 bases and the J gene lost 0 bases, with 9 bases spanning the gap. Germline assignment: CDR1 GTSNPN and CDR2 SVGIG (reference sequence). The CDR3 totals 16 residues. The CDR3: CAWSVQGGSGANVLTF. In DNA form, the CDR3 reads TGTGCCTGGAGTGTACAAGGGGGCTCTGGGGCCAACGTCCTGACTTTC.

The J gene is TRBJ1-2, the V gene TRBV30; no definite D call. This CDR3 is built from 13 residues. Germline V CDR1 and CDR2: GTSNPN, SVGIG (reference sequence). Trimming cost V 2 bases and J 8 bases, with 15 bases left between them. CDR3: CAWSPRASGGYTF. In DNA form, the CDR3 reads TGTGCCTGGAGTCCCCGGGCCTCGGGAGGCTACACCTTC.

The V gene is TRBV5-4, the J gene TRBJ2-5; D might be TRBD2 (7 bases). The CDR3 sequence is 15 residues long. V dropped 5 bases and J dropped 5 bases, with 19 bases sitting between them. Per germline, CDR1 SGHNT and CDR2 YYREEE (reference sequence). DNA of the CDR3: TGTGCCAGCAGTCCCCTAGGGGGGGCAGGGGAGACCCAGTACTTC. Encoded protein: CASSPLGGAGETQYF.

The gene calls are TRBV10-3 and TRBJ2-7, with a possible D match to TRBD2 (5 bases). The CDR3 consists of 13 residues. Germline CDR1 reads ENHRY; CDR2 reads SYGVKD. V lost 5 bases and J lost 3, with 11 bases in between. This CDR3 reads CAISLPSNYEQYF. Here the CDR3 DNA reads TGTGCCATCAGTTTGCCTAGCAACTACGAGCAGTACTTC.

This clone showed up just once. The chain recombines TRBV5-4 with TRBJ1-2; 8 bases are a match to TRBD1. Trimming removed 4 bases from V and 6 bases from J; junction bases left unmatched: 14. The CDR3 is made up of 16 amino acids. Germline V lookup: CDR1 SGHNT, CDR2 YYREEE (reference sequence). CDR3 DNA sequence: TGTGCCAGCAGCCCGCCCCCGGGACAGGATCTTAATGGCTACACCTTC. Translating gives CASSPPPGQDLNGYTF.

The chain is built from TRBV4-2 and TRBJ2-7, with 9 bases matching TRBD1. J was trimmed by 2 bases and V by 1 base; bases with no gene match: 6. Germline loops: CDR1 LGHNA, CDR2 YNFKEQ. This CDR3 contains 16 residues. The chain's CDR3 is CASSQVKQGAPYEQYF. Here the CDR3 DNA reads TGTGCCAGCAGCCAAGTAAAACAGGGGGCACCCTACGAGCAGTACTTC.